This T cell receptor (beta chain) appears in the sequencing data of a study of blood T cell repertoires in COVID-19. Across the study: Some COVID-19 samples were acute and others convalescent; all came from the United States, Italy and Spain.

The CDR3 is made up of 17 amino acids. CDR1 is KGHSH, CDR2 LQKENI, per germline. The junction had 14 bases not matched to a gene; V was cut back by 5 bases and J by 4 bases. This table comes from immunoSEQ multiplex PCR, and its TCRdb copy is limited to in-frame clones, with some not included. There are around 110,000 clones in the sample; 82% occur only once, and 7.9% lies in the top ten. The receptor was derived from a man aged 70 or older with acute or convalescent COVID-19. The chain uses TRBV18 and TRBJ1-1, with 9 positions matching TRBD1. Sequenced: peripheral blood. As DNA, the CDR3 is TGTGCCAGCTCAACGACTTTACCGGGACAGGGAGGCACTGAAGCTTTCTTT. Its protein is CASSTTLPGQGGTEAFF.